One T cell receptor beta chain is described in this entry. Antigen unknown. This specimen comes from a study of CD8+ T cells in alopecia areata. Study observations and caveats: Researchers reported that TCR sharing among patients proved less clear than in mice, possibly HLA-linked.

After isolation, RNA underwent reverse transcription to generate cDNA as the sequencing template. The method was immunoSEQ multiplex PCR; TCRdb's version includes in-frame clones alone and lacks a portion of them. The data contain 180,000 or so clones, roughly 50% of them singletons. Treatment denoted: oral pan-JAK inhibitor, 5-10 mg twice daily. PBMCs were stained for CD3, CD4 and CD8, and CD4+ and CD8+ T cells were sorted. This CDR3 region has 17 residues. Trimming took 0 bases from V and 8 from J; bases not matched to a gene: 11. Germline CDR1 and CDR2: LNHNV and YYDKDF (reference sequence). The TCR comes from a human donor with alopecia areata. Sequenced material: CD4+ T cells sorted from blood, taken at week 24, from a patient treated with tofacitinib. The chain recombines TRBV15 with TRBJ1-2; TRBD1 matches 11 bases. CDR3 loop: CATSRDFRDRGSGGYTF. The CDR3 DNA reads as TGTGCCACCAGCAGAGATTTTAGGGACAGGGGGTCGGGCGGCTACACCTTC.